This passage covers 32 T cell receptor beta chains from one sample sequenced in a study of T cells in Graves' hyperthyroidism and ophthalmopathy. What was amplified from RNA transcripts were TCR beta CDR3 regions. With the HTBI primer set, the TCR CDR3 went through a first round of RT-PCR. TCRdb independently ran MiXCR on the multiplex PCR reads; one entry per CDR3 protein. The table has over 350,000 distinct CDR3 sequences, about 18% seen once. The source material was blood. These receptors all stem from a man younger than 35 with Graves' ophthalmopathy.

This clonotype was counted many times. This chain connects TRBV6-2 or TRBV6-3 to TRBJ1-1; 9 nucleotides match TRBD1. With V trimmed by 7 bases and J by 1 base, 10 bases remained unmatched. This CDR3 is built from 16 residues. Looked up from germline, CDR1 is MNHEY and CDR2 is SVGEGT. CDR3 sequence (DNA): TGTGCCAGCAATTCCGGACAGGGGATAGGGAACACTGAAGCTTTCTTT. Translating it yields CASNSGQGIGNTEAFF.

This clonotype showed up just a few times. The rearrangement uses TRBV20-1 and TRBJ2-6, with 7 bases fitting TRBD2. This CDR3 spans 15 amino acids. Germline V gives CDR1 DFQATT, CDR2 SNEGSKA (reference sequence). V trimming: 6 bases; J trimming: 0 bases; junction bases outside the gene matches: 5. In nucleotides, the CDR3 is TGCAGTGCAGCGGGGTATAGCTCTGGGGCCAACGTCCTGACTTTC. Translated, it gives CSAAGYSSGANVLTF.

In this sample, this clonotype turned up many times. This sequence joins TRBV3-1 and TRBJ2-7; D might be TRBD1 (5 bases). The CDR3 contains 15 residues. V was shortened by 9 bases and J by 5 bases, with 23 bases between the two germline ends. CDR1 and CDR2 from the germline V gene are LGHDT and YNNKEL (reference sequence). CDR3 sequence (DNA): TGTGCCAGTCAAACCCTATCCAGGGTGAGGAACGAGCAGTACTTC. This sequence encodes CASQTLSRVRNEQYF.

There are many counts of this clonotype. The rearrangement links TRBV18 to TRBJ1-6; a weak D match, TRBD1 (6 bases). The V end lost 0 bases, the J end lost 9 bases, and 12 bases lay between the germline ends. The CDR3 consists of 15 residues. Germline CDR1 reads KGHSH; CDR2 reads LQKENI. The CDR3 sequence: CASSPPDGGGSPLHF. In DNA, the CDR3 is TGTGCCAGCTCACCACCCGATGGGGGCGGTTCACCCCTCCACTTT.

This clonotype was observed many times. The V and J genes are TRBV11-2 and TRBJ2-1; tentative D call: TRBD2 (6 bases). The CDR3 extends over 17 amino acids. Looked up from germline, CDR1 is SGHAT and CDR2 is FQNNGV. With 3 bases removed from V and 1 base from J, the gap between germline ends came to 16 bases. CDR3 sequence: CASSFFLRRASYNEQFF. The CDR3 DNA is TGTGCCAGCAGCTTTTTCTTGCGGAGGGCTTCCTACAATGAGCAGTTCTTC.

This clonotype was seen repeatedly, ten times or more. CDR3 protein: CASSMGLAGVQQYF. The CDR3 DNA follows: TGTGCCAGCAGCATGGGACTAGCGGGGGTCCAGCAGTACTTC. The gene calls are TRBV13 and TRBJ2-7, with 14 bases that match TRBD2. Germline lookup yields CDR1 PRHDT and CDR2 FYEKMQ (reference sequence). The CDR3 is 14 amino acids. The V and J ends lost 5 bases and 8 bases, in that order; junction bases with no gene match: 5.

This clonotype appeared once. The V gene is TRBV6-5, the J gene TRBJ1-3; the D gene is possibly TRBD1 (6 bases). In germline, CDR1 is MNHEY, CDR2 SVGAGI. Trimming removed 7 bases at V and 0 bases at J, with 16 bases between. The CDR3 contains 16 residues. Written as DNA, the CDR3 is TGTGCCAGCATTCTCCCCCGGACAGTCTCTGGAAACACCATATATTTT. This codes for CASILPRTVSGNTIYF.

Ten or more counts support this clonotype. The V call is TRBV4-1, the J call TRBJ2-7, with D tentatively TRBD1 (5 bases). Trimming left V 2 bases short and J 5 bases short, with 16 bases between. This CDR3 is built from 15 residues. CDR1 is MGHRA and CDR2 is YSYEKL in the germline V gene. CDR3 coding DNA: TGCGCCAGCAGCCAATATAGGGCCCCAGGGAACGAGCAGTACTTC. Amino acids: CASSQYRAPGNEQYF.

The sample holds many counts of this clonotype. The chain links TRBV5-5 to TRBJ2-7, with D possibly matching TRBD1 (6 bases). This CDR3 has 14 amino acids. Per the germline V gene, CDR1 is SGHKS and CDR2 is YYEKEE (reference sequence). V was clipped by 4 bases and J by 0 bases, with 11 bases between them. In DNA, the CDR3 is TGTGCCAGCAGCCCTTGGACAGCCTCCTACGAGCAGTACTTC. It specifies CASSPWTASYEQYF.

This clonotype was detected ten times or more. The chain recombines TRBV9 with TRBJ1-6; D is uncertain. This CDR3 contains 14 residues. Germline V lookup: CDR1 SGDLS, CDR2 YYNGEE. Trimming stripped 0 bases from V and 7 bases from J, with 8 bases between. The CDR3 sequence: CASSVEEGNSPLHF. The CDR3 nucleotides read TGTGCCAGCAGCGTAGAGGAGGGAAATTCACCCCTCCACTTT.

This clonotype appeared many times. The chain joins TRBV3-1 to TRBJ2-7, with 10 nucleotides matching TRBD2. This CDR3 is built from 16 residues. J lost 1 base, V lost 5 bases, and 8 bases had no gene match. The germline V gene encodes CDR1 LGHDT and CDR2 YNNKEL (reference sequence). CDR3 sequence: CASSSSGGAGSYEQYF. CDR3 bases: TGTGCCAGCAGCTCAAGCGGGGGGGCCGGTTCCTACGAGCAGTACTTC.

This chain links TRBV4-1 with TRBJ2-1; TRBD2 aligns across 13 bases. Germline V gene lookup returns CDR1 MGHRA and CDR2 YSYEKL. The CDR3 runs to 17 residues. V lost 8 bases, J lost 9 bases, and 16 bases stayed unmatched. In nucleotides, the CDR3 is TGCGCCAGCGGGACACTACGACTAGCGGGGGGAGGGGGTGAGCAGTTCTTC. Protein: CASGTLRLAGGGGEQFF.

In its sample, this clonotype was seen many times. The V call is TRBV2, the J call TRBJ1-5; D is possibly TRBD1 (6 bases). Trimming removed 5 bases from V and 5 bases from J, with 7 bases in between. The CDR3 consists of 12 residues. From germline, CDR1 is SNHLY and CDR2 FYNNEI. This CDR3 reads CASSRGDQPQHF. In DNA, the CDR3 is TGTGCCAGCAGTAGGGGGGATCAGCCCCAGCATTTT. The full variable domain, completed using reference TRBV2 and TRBJ1-5, is EPEVTQTPSHQVTQMGQEVILRCVPISNHLYFYWYRQILGQKVEFLVSFYNNEISEKSEIFDDQFSVERPDGSNFTLKIRSTKLEDSAMYFCASSRGDQPQHFGDGTRLSIL.

The table lists this clonotype with many counts. The gene calls are TRBV12-3 or TRBV12-4 and TRBJ2-1; D not certain. This CDR3 has 15 amino acids. V was trimmed by 3 bases and J by 4 bases, leaving 13 bases between them. In nucleotides, the CDR3 is TGTGCCAGCAGTTTGGTACAGCCCCTATACAATGAGCAGTTCTTC. This gives the protein CASSLVQPLYNEQFF.

This clonotype was observed once. This chain connects TRBV12-3 or TRBV12-4 to TRBJ1-5; D is uncertain. Trimming pared 9 bases from V and 4 bases from J, leaving 16 bases between. The CDR3 extends over 14 amino acids. CDR3 region: CASSPRMRNQPQHF. The CDR3 DNA follows: TGTGCCAGTAGCCCCCGGATGAGGAATCAGCCCCAGCATTTT.

This clonotype was found many times. The chain couples TRBV27 to TRBJ2-7; no definite D call. Germline V lookup: CDR1 MNHEY, CDR2 SMNVEV (reference sequence). This CDR3 is 13 amino acids long. Trimming removed 3 bases at V and 5 bases at J, with 11 bases between. The CDR3 spells CASSFGSFNEQYF. The CDR3 DNA is TGTGCCAGCAGTTTTGGCTCTTTCAACGAGCAGTACTTC.

Concerning this clonotype itself: One junction end does not reproduce the germline sequence, and a read error may be involved. The CDR3 sequence: CATSEGDGGERFF. CDR3 bases: TGTGCCACCAGTGAAGGGGACGGCGGGGAGCGGTTTTTT. V is TRBV24-1 and J is TRBJ2-2; TRBD2 is a possible D gene (6 bases). The V gene's germline CDR1 is KGHDR and CDR2 SFDVKD. The CDR3 has 13 residues.

This clonotype was recorded a few times. The rearrangement uses TRBV6-1 and TRBJ2-3; 7 nucleotides line up with TRBD1. From germline, CDR1 is MNHNS and CDR2 SASEGT. The CDR3 is 13 amino acids. V trimming: 9 bases; J trimming: 5 bases; junction bases outside the gene matches: 8. CDR3 nucleotide sequence: TGTGCCAGTCGAAGACAGGGAATAGATACGCAGTATTTT. It specifies CASRRQGIDTQYF.

This clonotype was detected ten times or more. This chain links TRBV3-1 with TRBJ2-5, with D unclear. The germline V gene has CDR1 LGHDT and CDR2 YNNKEL (reference sequence). The V end lost 3 bases, the J end lost 5 bases, and 10 bases lay between the germline ends. The CDR3 totals 13 residues. Here the CDR3 reads CASSQEWTETQYF. CDR3 nucleotides: TGTGCCAGCAGCCAGGAGTGGACGGAGACCCAGTACTTC.

At least ten counts were recorded for this clonotype. A read error may account for a junction end that differs from germline. V gene TRBV5-1 combines with J gene TRBJ1-2; unclear D gene. This CDR3 has 12 residues. Germline V gives CDR1 SGHRS, CDR2 YFSETQ. CDR3 amino acids: CASSLAGGGYTF. In DNA form, the CDR3 reads TGTGCCAGCAGCCTGGCGGGAGGTGGCTACACCTTC.

Notes on this clonotype: This may be a read error, as it is one base from a much larger clone. This chain joins TRBV3-1 and TRBJ2-7, with D perhaps TRBD1 (6 bases). Germline CDR1 and CDR2: LGHDT and YNNKEL (reference sequence). The CDR3 consists of 15 residues. The V end lost 4 bases, the J end lost 6 bases, and 19 bases lay between the germline ends. CDR3 amino acids: CASSPGAGDGFEQYF. The DNA of the CDR3 is TGTGCCAGCAGCCCCGGGGCAGGGGATGGTTTCGAGCAGTACTTC.

This clonotype was recorded once. The genes are TRBV19 and TRBJ1-2, with D possibly TRBD1 on 6 matching bases. V shed 5 bases and J shed 13 bases, with 20 bases lying between them. This CDR3 comprises 13 residues. Germline-derived CDR1 and CDR2 are LNHDA and SQIVND (reference sequence). CDR3 coding DNA: TGTGCCAGTAGTCCGCAGACAGGTTTTGATCTCACCTTC. Its translation is CASSPQTGFDLTF.

This clonotype showed up just once. The V call is TRBV7-6, the J call TRBJ2-7; the D gene is possibly TRBD1 (8 bases). The ends were cut back, 5 bases at V and 2 bases at J, with 19 bases in the middle. Germline assignment: CDR1 SGHVS and CDR2 FNYEAQ. The CDR3 extends over 16 amino acids. The DNA of the CDR3 is TGTGCCAGCAGCCCTAGGGGGGGACAGGTAACCTACGAGCAGTACTTC. The encoded protein is CASSPRGGQVTYEQYF. The full variable domain, in which reference TRBV7-6 and TRBJ2-7 provide the parts outside the CDR3, is GAGVSQSPRYKVTKRGQDVALRCDPISGHVSLYWYRQALGQGPEFLTYFNYEAQQDKSGLPNDRFSAERPEGSISTLTIQRTEQRDSAMYRCASSPRGGQVTYEQYFGPGTRLTVT.

J is TRBJ1-1 and V is TRBV14; D not resolved. The CDR3 has 15 amino acids. Germline lookup yields CDR1 SGHDN and CDR2 FVKESK. Trimming removed 0 bases at V and 4 bases at J, with 12 bases between. The CDR3 loop is CASSQDRRSSTEAFF. CDR3 nucleotides: TGTGCCAGCAGCCAAGATCGGAGGTCGAGCACTGAAGCTTTCTTT.

V gene TRBV18 combines with J gene TRBJ2-1, with D possibly matching TRBD1 (5 bases). The CDR3 totals 16 residues. Germline lookup yields CDR1 KGHSH and CDR2 LQKENI. Trimming removed 0 bases at V and 1 base at J, with 10 bases between. In DNA, the CDR3 is TGTGCCAGCTCACCACCTGACAGCCATTCCTACAATGAGCAGTTCTTC. Encoded protein: CASSPPDSHSYNEQFF.

The chain is built from TRBV3-1 and TRBJ2-3; D perhaps matches TRBD2 (5 bases). With 4 bases removed from V and 0 bases from J, the gap between germline ends came to 11 bases. This CDR3 is built from 15 residues. CDR1 and CDR2 from the germline V gene are LGHDT and YNNKEL (reference sequence). In nucleotides, the CDR3 is TGTGCCAGCAGCCCGACTAACGGAAGCACAGATACGCAGTATTTT. This codes for CASSPTNGSTDTQYF.

The CDR3 DNA sequence: TGTGCCACTCGGACAGTTGGGGAAGAGACCCAGTACTTC. This sequence encodes CATRTVGEETQYF. The chain employs TRBV19 and TRBJ2-5, with D possibly being TRBD1 (6 bases). CDR1 LNHDA and CDR2 SQIVND come from the germline V gene (reference sequence). The ends were cut back, 10 bases at V and 3 bases at J, with 15 bases in the middle. The CDR3 spans 13 residues.

This clonotype came up once. The chain has TRBV3-1 and TRBJ2-7; 13 bases agree with TRBD2. The CDR3 loop spans 15 amino acids. Trimming took 4 bases from V and 6 from J; bases not matched to a gene: 6. Germline assignment: CDR1 LGHDT and CDR2 YNNKEL (reference sequence). The CDR3 loop is CASSLRLAGGLEQYF. The CDR3 DNA reads as TGTGCCAGCAGCCTTCGACTAGCGGGAGGACTCGAGCAGTACTTC.

Turning to this clonotype: A clone one base away is much larger, so this may be a read error. The rearrangement uses TRBV5-6 and TRBJ2-7, with 10 positions matching TRBD2. CDR3 length: 15 amino acids. The germline gives CDR1 SGHDT, CDR2 YYEEEE. The V and J ends lost 4 bases and 9 bases, in that order; junction bases with no gene match: 13. In DNA, the CDR3 is TGTGCCAGCAGCCCTGGGACTAGCGTCAAGAACGGGCAGTACTTC. Its protein is CASSPGTSVKNGQYF.

This clonotype was picked up a small number of times. The chain combines TRBV19 with TRBJ1-5, with D maybe TRBD1 (5 bases). Per germline, CDR1 LNHDA and CDR2 SQIVND (reference sequence). With 7 bases removed from V and 0 bases from J, the gap between germline ends came to 16 bases. This CDR3 has 16 residues. CDR3 residues: CASKQDPSYSNQPQHF. The CDR3 bases are TGTGCCAGTAAACAGGACCCCTCCTATAGCAATCAGCCCCAGCATTTT.

This clonotype has just a few counts. V is TRBV6-5 and J is TRBJ2-5, with TRBD1 matching over 7 bases. Germline V gene lookup returns CDR1 MNHEY and CDR2 SVGAGI. The CDR3 is made up of 14 amino acids. V trimming: 5 bases; J trimming: 6 bases; junction bases outside the gene matches: 9. CDR3 nucleotide sequence: TGTGCCAGCAGTCACGGGACAGACCATAAGACCCAGTACTTC. It yields the protein CASSHGTDHKTQYF.

Here the CDR3 reads CASCKGRTDTQYF. In nucleotides, the CDR3 is TGTGCCAGCTGTAAGGGGCGCACAGATACGCAGTATTTT. This chain connects TRBV14 to TRBJ2-3, with a weak D call TRBD1 (5 bases). The length of the CDR3 is 13 residues. Trimming removed 8 bases from V and 1 base from J, with 10 bases in between. CDR1 and CDR2 from the germline V gene are SGHDN and FVKESK.